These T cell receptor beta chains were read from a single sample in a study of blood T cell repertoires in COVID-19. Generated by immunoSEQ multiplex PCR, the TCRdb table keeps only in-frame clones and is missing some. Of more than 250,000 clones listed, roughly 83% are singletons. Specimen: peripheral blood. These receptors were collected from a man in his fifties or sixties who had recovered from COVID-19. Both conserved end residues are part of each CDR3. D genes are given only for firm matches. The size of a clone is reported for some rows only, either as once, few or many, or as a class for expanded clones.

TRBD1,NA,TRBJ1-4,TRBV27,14,TGTGCCAGCAGCCCTACACGGACAGGGGATAAACTGTTTTTT,CASSPTRTGDKLFF
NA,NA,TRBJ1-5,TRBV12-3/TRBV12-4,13,TGTGCCAGCAGTTTTACAGGCAATCAGCCCCAGCATTTT,CASSFTGNQPQHF
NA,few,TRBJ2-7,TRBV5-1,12,TGCGCCAGCAGTGGGAGCTCCTACGAGCAGTACTTC,CASSGSSYEQYF
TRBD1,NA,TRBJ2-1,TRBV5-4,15,TGTGCCAGCAGCTCCTCGGACAGGGGGCAACCTGAGCAGTTCTTC,CASSSSDRGQPEQFF
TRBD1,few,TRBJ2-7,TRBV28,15,TGTGCCAGCAGTACCCCGGACAGGGTAGGCGACGAGCAGTACTTC,CASSTPDRVGDEQYF
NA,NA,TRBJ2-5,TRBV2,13,TGTGCCAGCAGCAAACAGGGTGGGGAGACCCAGTACTTC,CASSKQGGETQYF
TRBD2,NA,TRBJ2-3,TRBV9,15,TGTGCCAGCAGCGTCAGCGGGAGTAGCACAGATACGCAGTATTTT,CASSVSGSSTDTQYF
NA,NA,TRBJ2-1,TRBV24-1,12,TGTGCCACCAGTGGTGACAACAATGAGCAGTTCTTC,CATSGDNNEQFF
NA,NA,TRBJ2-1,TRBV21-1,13,TGTGCCAGCAGCAAAATAGTCGCTTCTTATCAGTTCTTC,CASSKIVASYQFF
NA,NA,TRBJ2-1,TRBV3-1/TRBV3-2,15,TGTGCCAGCAGCCCCCTAAGCGGAACCTACAATGAGCAGTTCTTC,CASSPLSGTYNEQFF
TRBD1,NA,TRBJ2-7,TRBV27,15,TGTGCCAGCAGTGCAACCGGGACAGGGGGCTACGAGCAGTACTTC,CASSATGTGGYEQYF
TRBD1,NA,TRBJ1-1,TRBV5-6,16,TGTGCCAGCAGCTCGATTCCGGGACAGGGGACCACTGAAGCTTTCTTT,CASSSIPGQGTTEAFF
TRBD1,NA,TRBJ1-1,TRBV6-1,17,TGTGCCAGCAGTGGACAGGGGGCTGTCAATGTCTGGACTGAAGCTTTCTTT,CASSGQGAVNVWTEAFF
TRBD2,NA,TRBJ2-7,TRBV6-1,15,TGTGCCAGCAGTGAAACCCTCGGTAGCGGGTGGGACCCGTCCTTC,CASSETLGSGWDPSF
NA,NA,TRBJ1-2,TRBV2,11,TGTGCCAGCAGTGTGAAGGGGGGCTACACCTTC,CASSVKGGYTF
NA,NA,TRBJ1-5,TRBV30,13,TGTGCCTGGAGTGTAGGGGAATCTCAGCCCCAGCATTTT,CAWSVGESQPQHF
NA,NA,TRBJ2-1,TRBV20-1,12,TGCAGTGCTAGTATGCAGGTCAATGAGCAGTTCTTC,CSASMQVNEQFF
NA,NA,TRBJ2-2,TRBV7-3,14,TGTGCCAGCAGCTTAGACAGGAACACCGGGGAGCTGTTTTTT,CASSLDRNTGELFF
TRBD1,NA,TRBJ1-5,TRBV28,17,TGTGCCAGCAGTTTATCTACAGGGGCGAATATGAATCAGCCCCAGCATTTT,CASSLSTGANMNQPQHF
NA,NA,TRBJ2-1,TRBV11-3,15,TGTGCCAGCAGCCCCCGGGGAGTCTCCTACAATGAGCAGTTCTTC,CASSPRGVSYNEQFF
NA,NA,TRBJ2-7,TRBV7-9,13,TGTGCCAGCAGCAGGGCCAGGGACTACGAGCAGTACTTC,CASSRARDYEQYF
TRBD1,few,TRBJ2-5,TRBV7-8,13,TGTGCCAGCAGCTATGGGGGACAGGAGACCCAGTACTTC,CASSYGGQETQYF
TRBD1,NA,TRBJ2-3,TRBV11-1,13,TGTGCCAGCAGATGGACAGGGACAGATACGCAGTATTTT,CASRWTGTDTQYF
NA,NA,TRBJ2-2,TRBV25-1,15,TGTGCCAGCAGTGCCTCAAGACAGGTCACCGGGGAGCTGTTTTTT,CASSASRQVTGELFF
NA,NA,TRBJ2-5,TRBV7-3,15,TGTGCCAGCAGCCCAACGACAGGTGCCCAAGAGACCCAGTACTTC,CASSPTTGAQETQYF
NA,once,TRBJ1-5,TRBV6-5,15,TGTGCCAGCAGTCCACCCGGAGTAGGTGGTCAGCCCCAGCATTTT,CASSPPGVGGQPQHF
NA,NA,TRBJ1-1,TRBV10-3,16,TGTGCCATCATGAGGGCGGCAAATCCGATGAACACTGAAGCTTTCTTT,CAIMRAANPMNTEAFF
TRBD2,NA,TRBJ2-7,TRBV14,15,TGTGCCAGCAGCCAGGGAGGGACCGCACCCTACGAGCAGTACTTC,CASSQGGTAPYEQYF
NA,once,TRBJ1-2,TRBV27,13,TGTGCCAGCAGTTCCGACAGCGTTCATGGCTACACCTTC,CASSSDSVHGYTF
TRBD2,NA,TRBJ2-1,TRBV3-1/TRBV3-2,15,TGTGCCAGCAGCCGTAGCGGGGGGGCCCAGAATGAGCAGTTCTTC,CASSRSGGAQNEQFF
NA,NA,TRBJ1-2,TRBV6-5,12,TGTGCCAGCAGTCCAGGCAGCGGTGGCTACACCTTC,CASSPGSGGYTF
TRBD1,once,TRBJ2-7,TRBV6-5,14,TGTGCCAGCAGTTACAGGGGGCCCAGCTACGAGCAGTACTTC,CASSYRGPSYEQYF
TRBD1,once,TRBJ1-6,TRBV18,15,TGTGCCAGCTCACTTGGGACAGGGATTGATTCACCCCTCCACTTT,CASSLGTGIDSPLHF
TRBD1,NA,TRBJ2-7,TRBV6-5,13,TGTGCCAGCAGGAGAGGACAGGCCTACGAGCAGTACTTC,CASRRGQAYEQYF
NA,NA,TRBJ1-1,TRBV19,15,TGTGCCAGTAGGCCGGGAGGTGGGGCGGGCACTGAAGCTTTCTTT,CASRPGGGAGTEAFF
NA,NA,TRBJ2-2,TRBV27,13,TGTGCCAGCAGTTCCGGGGGCACCGGGGAGCTGTTTTTT,CASSSGGTGELFF
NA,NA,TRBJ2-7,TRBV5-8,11,TGTGCCAGCAGCGCCTATTACGAGCAGTACTTC,CASSAYYEQYF
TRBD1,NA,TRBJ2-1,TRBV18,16,TGTGCCAGCTCATTTGAAGCCGGGACAGGGGGCAATGAGCAGTTCTTC,CASSFEAGTGGNEQFF
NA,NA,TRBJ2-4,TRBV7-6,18,TGTGCCAGCAGCTTAGAAGTGTGGGGGGTGGGAACCAAAAACATTCAGTACTTC,CASSLEVWGVGTKNIQYF
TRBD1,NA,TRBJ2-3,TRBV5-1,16,TGCGCCAGCACCCAGACCGGGACAGCGGTCACAGATACGCAGTATTTT,CASTQTGTAVTDTQYF
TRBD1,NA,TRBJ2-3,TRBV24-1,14,TGTGCCACCAGAGACAGGGTACCCACAGATACGCAGTATTTT,CATRDRVPTDTQYF
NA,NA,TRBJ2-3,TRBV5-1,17,TGCGCCAGCAGCTTGGCCCTAGGTAGCGGTAATTCAGATACGCAGTATTTT,CASSLALGSGNSDTQYF
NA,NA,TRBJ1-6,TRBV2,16,TGTGCCAGCAGGGGGGGGTCGGGAGCCATTGATTCACCCCTCCACTTT,CASRGGSGAIDSPLHF
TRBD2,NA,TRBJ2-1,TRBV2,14,TGTGCCAGCTACGGACTAGCGGGAGTGAATGAGCAGTTCTTC,CASYGLAGVNEQFF